This T cell receptor beta chain comes out of a study of cytomegalovirus exposure and HLA in healthy donors. Study in general: The same platform used for the 500 to 850 first-cohort repertoires was also used for the 120 or so validation repertoires, as a later analysis reported. Overall study findings and caveats: Fewer than 200 TCR beta chains were listed as cytomegalovirus-associated. High specificity and sensitivity for cytomegalovirus status were reported for the classifier. The TCR clusters that emerged in the first cohort tended, a later analysis found, to co-occur in the roughly 110 validation repertoires.

Clones were sequenced by immunoSEQ multiplex PCR, and TCRdb holds only the in-frame ones, with some missing. The table records 100,000 to 150,000 clones, around nine tenths of them present only once. A remark on this clone: Its antigen is undetermined.

CDR1 and CDR2 from the germline V gene are LNHDA and SQIVND (reference sequence). V dropped 4 bases and J dropped 3 bases, with 9 bases sitting between them. The CDR3 runs to 13 residues. Sequenced: PBMCs. The chain uses TRBV19 and TRBJ1-2; perhaps TRBD1 as D (6 bases). This receptor was identified in a woman younger than 35 in good health and CMV-seronegative. The CDR3 nucleotides read TGTGCCAGTAGTAAGGGGGAACACTATGGCTACACCTTC. Its protein is CASSKGEHYGYTF.